The 3 T cell receptor beta chains below all came from one sample that was sequenced in a study of blood T cell repertoires in COVID-19. Produced via immunoSEQ multiplex PCR; TCRdb's table is partial and in-frame only. This sample has about 250,000 clones, with nearly 90% found just once. The sample taken for sequencing was peripheral blood. The source is a woman in her forties who had recovered from COVID-19.

This clone was seen only once. The chain employs TRBV4-2 and TRBJ2-7, with a possible D match to TRBD2 (6 bases). The CDR3 is 13 residues long. Germline loops: CDR1 LGHNA, CDR2 YNFKEQ. Trimming took 2 bases from V and 8 from J, leaving 13 bases between them. In DNA form, the CDR3 reads TGTGCCAGCAGCCAAAGTCCCGGGACTCAGCAGTACTTC. Residues: CASSQSPGTQQYF.

This clone was picked up one time. V and J are TRBV18 and TRBJ1-5, with 7 nucleotides matching TRBD1. V lost 4 bases, J lost 0 bases, and 3 bases stayed unmatched. This CDR3 is 15 amino acids long. Germline CDR1 reads KGHSH; CDR2 reads LQKENI. The CDR3 is CASSQTGPSNQPQHF. The CDR3 bases are TGTGCCAGCTCACAGACAGGGCCTAGCAATCAGCCCCAGCATTTT.

The chain combines TRBV6-2 or TRBV6-3 with TRBJ2-2, with D possibly matching TRBD1 (6 bases). V lost 2 bases and J 1 base, leaving 17 bases between the germline ends. Germline V gene lookup returns CDR1 MNHEY and CDR2 SVGEGT. The CDR3 runs to 18 residues. The CDR3 DNA reads as TGTGCCAGCAGTTACCACGTGGGACGGGACAAGAACACCGGGGAGCTGTTTTTT. Its translation is CASSYHVGRDKNTGELFF.